One sample yielded the 30 T cell receptor beta chains listed below, sequenced in a study of T cells in Graves' hyperthyroidism and ophthalmopathy. Amplification yielded TCR beta CDR3 regions, with RNA transcripts as the source. TCR CDR3 regions were first amplified by RT-PCR with HTBI primers. From the multiplex PCR reads, TCRdb called clonotypes with MiXCR, one entry per CDR3 protein. This table has fewer than 350,000 distinct CDR3 sequences, roughly an eighth appearing once. The sample was blood. These receptors were taken from a woman in her thirties or forties with Graves' hyperthyroidism.

This rearrangement joins TRBV6-1 to TRBJ1-6; D might be TRBD1 (5 bases). Germline values: CDR1 MNHNS, CDR2 SASEGT. Trimming left V 6 bases short and J 5 bases short, with 14 bases between. The CDR3 is 15 residues long. The CDR3 region is CASRAVGGDNSPLHF. The CDR3 nucleotides are TGTGCCAGCAGGGCTGTGGGGGGAGATAATTCACCCCTCCACTTT.

With respect to this clonotype: The junction departs from germline at one end; a sequencing error may be responsible. The genes are TRBV20-1 and TRBJ1-6; TRBD1 aligns across 7 bases. The CDR3 loop spans 15 amino acids. Per germline, CDR1 DFQATT and CDR2 SNEGSKA (reference sequence). The CDR3 bases are TGCAGTGCTAGAGATGGGACAGCCCATAATTCACCCCCCCACTTT. Protein: CSARDGTAHNSPPHF.

This chain uses TRBV15 with TRBJ1-5; D call uncertain. V dropped 0 bases and J dropped 4 bases, with 10 bases sitting between them. The V gene's germline CDR1 is LNHNV and CDR2 YYDKDF (reference sequence). The CDR3 is 15 residues long. CDR3 protein: CATSRDRGLNQPQHF. The CDR3 coding sequence is TGTGCCACCAGCAGAGATCGAGGACTAAATCAGCCCCAGCATTTT.

This clonotype was picked up many times. The V and J genes are TRBV7-3 and TRBJ2-6, with 7 bases that match TRBD1. The V gene's germline CDR1 is SGHTA and CDR2 FQGTGA. This CDR3 contains 15 residues. The V segment lost 5 bases and the J segment 2 bases; nucleotides outside the gene matches: 3. The CDR3 region is CASSRDSTGANVLTF. The CDR3 DNA sequence: TGTGCCAGCAGCCGGGACAGTACTGGGGCCAACGTCCTGACTTTC.

The chain combines TRBV2 with TRBJ1-5; possibly TRBD1 for D (5 bases). This CDR3 region has 13 residues. Germline V gene sequence: CDR1 SNHLY, CDR2 FYNNEI. V was cut by 7 bases and J by 6 bases, with 13 bases left in between. CDR3 nucleotide sequence: TGTGCCAGCAACAAGGGGCAGGGTCAGCCCCAGCATTTT. Translation gives CASNKGQGQPQHF.

This clonotype was recorded many times. V usage is TRBV7-9 and J usage is TRBJ1-1; a weak D match, TRBD1 (5 bases). The CDR3 is 14 residues long. The germline V gene has CDR1 SEHNR and CDR2 FQNEAQ (reference sequence). Deletions cut 3 bases from V and 4 bases from J, with 12 bases between. As DNA, the CDR3 is TGTGCCAGCAGCTTCGATGACAGTAGCACTGAAGCTTTCTTT. This codes for CASSFDDSSTEAFF.

This clonotype was seen repeatedly, ten times or more. The chain employs TRBV30 and TRBJ2-7; D call uncertain. The CDR3 is made up of 13 amino acids. Germline V gene lookup returns CDR1 GTSNPN and CDR2 SVGIG (reference sequence). Trimming cost V 2 bases and J 3 bases, with 11 bases left between them. DNA for the CDR3: TGTGCCTGGAGTAAGGCCCCGGTCTACGAGCAGTACTTC. Translating gives CAWSKAPVYEQYF.

V and J are TRBV14 and TRBJ1-1; D is perhaps TRBD1 (5 bases). Germline-derived CDR1 and CDR2 are SGHDN and FVKESK. Trimming left V 3 bases short and J 1 base short, with 15 bases between. The CDR3 sequence is 16 residues long. The CDR3 coding sequence is TGTGCCAGCAGCCATATTAACAGGACGCCGAACACTGAAGCTTTCTTT. Translating it yields CASSHINRTPNTEAFF.

This clonotype has a count of ten or more. J is TRBJ2-3 and V is TRBV24-1; no firm D call. The length of the CDR3 is 14 residues. Trimming shortened V by 5 bases and J by 3 bases, and 11 bases separated the two germline ends. Germline V gene lookup returns CDR1 KGHDR and CDR2 SFDVKD. CDR3 region: CATSAFGNTDTQYF. As DNA, the CDR3 is TGTGCCACCAGTGCTTTCGGTAATACAGATACGCAGTATTTT.

This clonotype was observed at least ten times. J is TRBJ1-2 and V is TRBV12-3 or TRBV12-4; TRBD1 aligns across 8 bases. The length of the CDR3 is 15 residues. Unmatched junction bases numbered 10, after V lost 6 bases and J lost 4 bases. The CDR3 DNA sequence: TGTGCCAGCAGGGATAGCGGGACAGGCCGCTATGGCTACACCTTC. This gives the protein CASRDSGTGRYGYTF.

This clonotype was seen many times. This chain uses TRBV6-1 with TRBJ2-5; no reliable D call. The germline V gene has CDR1 MNHNS and CDR2 SASEGT. V shed 4 bases and J shed 3 bases, with 9 bases lying between them. The CDR3 is made up of 13 amino acids. The CDR3 spells CASSVVAEETQYF. The CDR3 nucleotides are TGTGCCAGCAGTGTGGTTGCCGAAGAGACCCAGTACTTC.

The V call is TRBV3-1, the J call TRBJ2-1; D possibly corresponds to TRBD2 (5 bases). The CDR3 is 14 amino acids. The V gene's germline CDR1 is LGHDT and CDR2 YNNKEL (reference sequence). With 0 bases removed from V and 9 bases from J, the gap between germline ends came to 12 bases. CDR3 in DNA: TGTGCCAGCAGCCAAGAAGGTATAGCGATTGAGCAGTTCTTC. Translation: CASSQEGIAIEQFF.

The table lists this clonotype with many counts. V and J are TRBV27 and TRBJ2-1; 10 nucleotides agree with TRBD2. V was pared by 1 base and J by 8 bases, with 2 bases of the junction left unmatched. This CDR3 spans 14 amino acids. CDR1 and CDR2 from the germline V gene are MNHEY and SMNVEV (reference sequence). DNA of the CDR3: TGTGCCAGCAGTTTATTCGGGACTAGCGATGAGCAGTTCTTC. Translation: CASSLFGTSDEQFF.

The rearrangement uses TRBV2 and TRBJ2-7; D perhaps matches TRBD2 (5 bases). Germline CDR1 SNHLY, CDR2 FYNNEI. This CDR3 comprises 13 residues. V lost 2 bases and J 6 bases, leaving 11 bases between the germline ends. The CDR3 DNA is TGTGCCAGCAGTGAAACTAGTTTTGTCGAGCAGTACTTC. Translating gives CASSETSFVEQYF.

This clonotype was seen many times. The chain carries TRBV2 and TRBJ1-5; a possible D gene is TRBD1 (5 bases). The CDR3 has 15 residues. Looked up from germline, CDR1 is SNHLY and CDR2 is FYNNEI. Trimming cost V 3 bases and J 9 bases, with 18 bases left between them. CDR3 residues: CASSEGGNRQAPQHF. CDR3 in DNA: TGTGCCAGCAGTGAGGGGGGGAACCGGCAAGCGCCCCAGCATTTT. Full variable domain (outside the CDR3, taken from reference TRBV2 and TRBJ1-5): EPEVTQTPSHQVTQMGQEVILRCVPISNHLYFYWYRQILGQKVEFLVSFYNNEISEKSEIFDDQFSVERPDGSNFTLKIRSTKLEDSAMYFCASSEGGNRQAPQHFGDGTRLSIL.

In this sample, this clonotype turned up many times. V is TRBV11-3 and J is TRBJ2-3; unclear D gene. With 2 bases removed from V and 2 bases from J, the gap between germline ends came to 8 bases. CDR3 size: 14 residues. The germline gives CDR1 SGHNT, CDR2 YENEEA. DNA for the CDR3: TGTGCCAGCAGCTTAAGAGCGAACACAGATACGCAGTATTTT. This encodes CASSLRANTDTQYF. Drawing the rest from reference TRBV11-3 and TRBJ2-3, the complete variable domain is EAGVVQSPRYKIIEKKQPVAFWCNPISGHNTLYWYLQNLGQGPELLIRYENEEAVDDSQLPKDRFSAERLKGVDSTLKIQPAELGDSAVYLCASSLRANTDTQYFGPGTRLTVL.

This clonotype was seen only a few times. The rearrangement links TRBV11-3 to TRBJ2-1, with D perhaps matching TRBD2 (5 bases). Between the trimmed V and J ends, which lost 1 base and 5 bases, there was a span of 9 bases. Looked up from germline, CDR1 is SGHNT and CDR2 is YENEEA. This CDR3 comprises 14 residues. The chain's CDR3 is CASSLGGANNEQFF. The CDR3 DNA follows: TGTGCCAGCAGCTTAGGGGGAGCCAACAATGAGCAGTTCTTC.

This clonotype was counted only a few times. The genes are TRBV11-1 and TRBJ2-3; D ambiguous. The V gene lost 5 bases and the J gene lost 6 bases, with 12 bases spanning the gap. Germline V CDR1 and CDR2: SGHAT, FQDESV (reference sequence). The CDR3 covers 13 residues. CDR3 bases: TGTGCCAGCAGCGTAGAGGATCGGGATACGCAGTATTTT. As protein: CASSVEDRDTQYF.

This clonotype was seen at least ten times. V and J are TRBV6-5 and TRBJ1-1; D gene unclear. The CDR3 spans 12 residues. V dropped 0 bases and J dropped 4 bases, with 3 bases sitting between them. In germline, CDR1 is MNHEY, CDR2 SVGAGI. The CDR3 coding sequence is TGTGCCAGCAGTTACTCGAGCACTGAAGCTTTCTTT. Translating gives CASSYSSTEAFF.

Concerning this clonotype itself: This could be a read error, since a much larger clone is one nucleotide away. The V gene is TRBV12-3 or TRBV12-4, the J gene TRBJ2-1, with TRBD1 matching over 9 bases. The CDR3 totals 13 residues. Trimming took 10 bases from V and 2 from J; bases not matched to a gene: 3. The CDR3 sequence: CAITGGTYNEQFF. In nucleotides, the CDR3 is TGTGCCATCACAGGGGGCACCTACAATGAGCAGTTCTTC.

This clonotype was detected ten times or more. This chain joins TRBV12-3 or TRBV12-4 and TRBJ2-1, with D perhaps TRBD2 (7 bases). The CDR3 has 16 residues. V lost 2 bases to trimming and J lost 5 bases, with 16 bases between them. The CDR3, as DNA: TGTGCCAGCAGTTTATCAACAGGGAGGGGAGACAATGAGCAGTTCTTC. Translating gives CASSLSTGRGDNEQFF.

The chain carries TRBV11-2 and TRBJ1-2, with D tentatively TRBD1 (6 bases). CDR1 and CDR2 from the germline V gene are SGHAT and FQNNGV. CDR3 length equals 16 residues. V was shortened by 5 bases and J by 5 bases, with 21 bases between the two germline ends. Written as DNA, the CDR3 is TGTGCCAGCAGCGGGGGGGGGCGCCGAACCTTATATGGCTACACCTTC. Protein sequence: CASSGGGRRTLYGYTF.

This clonotype was seen more than once but under ten times. V usage is TRBV4-1 and J usage is TRBJ2-7; 10 bases are a match to TRBD2. The V and J ends lost 1 base and 5 bases, in that order; junction bases with no gene match: 8. Germline values: CDR1 MGHRA, CDR2 YSYEKL. The CDR3 length is 16 residues. The CDR3 bases are TGCGCCAGCAGCCAAGGTGGGGGACTAGCGATCCACGAGCAGTACTTC. This codes for CASSQGGGLAIHEQYF.

This clonotype was seen ten or more times. CDR3 protein: CATSSRRDWYSNQPQHF. Written as DNA, the CDR3 is TGTGCCACCAGCAGCCGCAGGGACTGGTATAGCAATCAGCCCCAGCATTTT. The chain couples TRBV15 to TRBJ1-5; maybe TRBD1 (5 bases). With 3 bases removed from V and 0 bases from J, the gap between germline ends came to 15 bases. CDR1 is LNHNV, CDR2 YYDKDF, per germline (reference sequence). CDR3 length equals 17 residues.

This clonotype was observed many times. The chain links TRBV19 to TRBJ2-7, with 9 bases matching TRBD1. The CDR3 runs 17 residues. V dropped 5 bases and J dropped 0; count of bases not matched to a gene: 11. Per germline, CDR1 LNHDA and CDR2 SQIVND (reference sequence). CDR3 region: CASSPRTGATFSYEQYF. The CDR3 DNA sequence: TGTGCCAGTAGTCCACGGACAGGGGCAACCTTCTCCTACGAGCAGTACTTC.

This clonotype showed up many times. The J gene is TRBJ1-4, the V gene TRBV7-9, with a weak D call TRBD1 (6 bases). V gave up 3 bases and J gave up 5 bases, with 10 bases separating them. Germline values: CDR1 SEHNR, CDR2 FQNEAQ (reference sequence). There are 14 residues in the CDR3. The CDR3 sequence is CASSLDRINEKLFF. CDR3 sequence (DNA): TGTGCCAGCAGCTTGGACAGAATAAATGAAAAACTGTTTTTT.

This rearrangement joins TRBV11-2 to TRBJ2-5; TRBD2 is a possible D gene (7 bases). V was pared by 4 bases and J by 2 bases, with 23 bases between. This CDR3 contains 18 residues. Germline CDR1 SGHAT, CDR2 FQNNGV. The CDR3 protein is CASSWGGGPAVNQETQYF. The CDR3 DNA sequence: TGTGCCAGCAGCTGGGGGGGGGGGCCAGCGGTAAATCAAGAGACCCAGTACTTC.

Many counts were recorded for this clonotype. The J gene is TRBJ1-2, the V gene TRBV12-3 or TRBV12-4, with D perhaps TRBD1 (5 bases). V dropped 3 bases and J dropped 3 bases, with 14 bases sitting between them. This CDR3 has 15 amino acids. Here the CDR3 reads CASSLIGAEDYGYTF. CDR3 DNA sequence: TGTGCCAGCAGTTTGATAGGGGCGGAGGACTATGGCTACACCTTC.

This clonotype was recorded many times. The chain joins TRBV2 to TRBJ1-2, with a possible D match to TRBD1 (6 bases). The CDR3 contains 14 residues. V was shortened by 4 bases and J by 7 bases, with 16 bases between the two germline ends. Per germline, CDR1 SNHLY and CDR2 FYNNEI. In DNA, the CDR3 is TGTGCCAGCAGTGTTCTGGGGGCGCAGAGTGGCTACACCTTC. This encodes CASSVLGAQSGYTF. Variable domain in full (rest from reference TRBV2 and TRBJ1-2): EPEVTQTPSHQVTQMGQEVILRCVPISNHLYFYWYRQILGQKVEFLVSFYNNEISEKSEIFDDQFSVERPDGSNFTLKIRSTKLEDSAMYFCASSVLGAQSGYTFGSGTRLTVV.

The rearrangement joins TRBV5-6 to TRBJ2-3; D may correspond to TRBD1 or TRBD2 (6 bases each). V was clipped by 1 base and J by 3 bases, with 15 bases between them. This CDR3 has 16 residues. From germline, CDR1 is SGHDT and CDR2 YYEEEE. Written as DNA, the CDR3 is TGTGCCAGCAGCTTGTTCCCACAAGGGGGGACAGATACGCAGTATTTT. Amino acids: CASSLFPQGGTDTQYF.